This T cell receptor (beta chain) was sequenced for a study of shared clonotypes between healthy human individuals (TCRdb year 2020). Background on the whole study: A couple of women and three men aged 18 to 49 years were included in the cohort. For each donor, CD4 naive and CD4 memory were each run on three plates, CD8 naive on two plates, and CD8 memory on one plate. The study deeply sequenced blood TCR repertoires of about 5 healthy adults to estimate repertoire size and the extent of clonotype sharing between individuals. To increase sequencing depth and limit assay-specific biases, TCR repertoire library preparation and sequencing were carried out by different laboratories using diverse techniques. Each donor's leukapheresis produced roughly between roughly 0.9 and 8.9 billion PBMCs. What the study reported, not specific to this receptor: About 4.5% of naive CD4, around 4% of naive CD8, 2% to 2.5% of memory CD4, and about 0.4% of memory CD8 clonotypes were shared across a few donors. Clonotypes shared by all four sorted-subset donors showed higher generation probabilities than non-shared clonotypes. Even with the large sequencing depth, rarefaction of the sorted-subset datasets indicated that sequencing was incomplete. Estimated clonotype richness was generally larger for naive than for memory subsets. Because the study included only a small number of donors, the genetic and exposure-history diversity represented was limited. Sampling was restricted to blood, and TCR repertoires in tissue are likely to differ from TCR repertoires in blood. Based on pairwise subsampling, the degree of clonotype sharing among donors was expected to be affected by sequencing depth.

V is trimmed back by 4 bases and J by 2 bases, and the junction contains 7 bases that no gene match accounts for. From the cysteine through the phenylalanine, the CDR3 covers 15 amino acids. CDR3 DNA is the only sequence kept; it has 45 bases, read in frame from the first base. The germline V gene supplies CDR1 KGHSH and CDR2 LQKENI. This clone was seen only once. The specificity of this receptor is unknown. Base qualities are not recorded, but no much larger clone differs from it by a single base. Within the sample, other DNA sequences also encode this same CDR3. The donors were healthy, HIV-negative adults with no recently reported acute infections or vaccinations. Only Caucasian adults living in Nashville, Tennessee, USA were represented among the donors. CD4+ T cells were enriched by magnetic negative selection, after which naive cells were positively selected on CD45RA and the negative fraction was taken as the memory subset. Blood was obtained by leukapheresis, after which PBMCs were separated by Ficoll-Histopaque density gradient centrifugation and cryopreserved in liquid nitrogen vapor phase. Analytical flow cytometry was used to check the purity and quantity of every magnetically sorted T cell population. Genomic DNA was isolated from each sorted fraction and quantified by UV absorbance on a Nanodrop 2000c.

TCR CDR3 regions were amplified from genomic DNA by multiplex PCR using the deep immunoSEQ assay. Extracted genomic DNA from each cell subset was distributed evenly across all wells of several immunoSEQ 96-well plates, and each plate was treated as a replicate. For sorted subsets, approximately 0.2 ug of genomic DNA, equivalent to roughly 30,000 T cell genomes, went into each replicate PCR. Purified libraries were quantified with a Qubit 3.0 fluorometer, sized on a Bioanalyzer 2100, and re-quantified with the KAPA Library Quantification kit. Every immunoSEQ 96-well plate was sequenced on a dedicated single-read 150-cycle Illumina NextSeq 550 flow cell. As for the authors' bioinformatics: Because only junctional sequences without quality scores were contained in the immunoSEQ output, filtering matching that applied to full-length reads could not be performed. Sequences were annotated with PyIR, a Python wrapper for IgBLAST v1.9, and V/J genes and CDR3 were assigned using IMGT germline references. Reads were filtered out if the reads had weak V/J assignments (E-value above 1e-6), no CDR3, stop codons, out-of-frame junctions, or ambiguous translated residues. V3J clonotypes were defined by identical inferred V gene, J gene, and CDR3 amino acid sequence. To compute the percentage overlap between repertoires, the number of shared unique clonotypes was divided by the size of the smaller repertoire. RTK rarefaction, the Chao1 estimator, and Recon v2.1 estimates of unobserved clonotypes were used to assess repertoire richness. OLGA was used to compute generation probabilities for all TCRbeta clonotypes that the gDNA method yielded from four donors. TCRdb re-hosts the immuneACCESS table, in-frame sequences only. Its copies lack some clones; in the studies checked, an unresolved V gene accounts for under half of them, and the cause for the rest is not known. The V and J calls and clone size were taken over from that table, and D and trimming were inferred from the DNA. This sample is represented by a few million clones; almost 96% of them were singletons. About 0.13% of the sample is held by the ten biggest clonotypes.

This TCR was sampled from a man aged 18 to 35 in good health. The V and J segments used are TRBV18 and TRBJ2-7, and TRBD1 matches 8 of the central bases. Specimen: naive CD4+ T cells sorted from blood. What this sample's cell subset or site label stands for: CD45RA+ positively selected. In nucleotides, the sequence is TGTGCCAGCTCACGCACCGGGACAGGAGCCTACGAGCAGTACTTC. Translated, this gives CASSRTGTGAYEQYF.